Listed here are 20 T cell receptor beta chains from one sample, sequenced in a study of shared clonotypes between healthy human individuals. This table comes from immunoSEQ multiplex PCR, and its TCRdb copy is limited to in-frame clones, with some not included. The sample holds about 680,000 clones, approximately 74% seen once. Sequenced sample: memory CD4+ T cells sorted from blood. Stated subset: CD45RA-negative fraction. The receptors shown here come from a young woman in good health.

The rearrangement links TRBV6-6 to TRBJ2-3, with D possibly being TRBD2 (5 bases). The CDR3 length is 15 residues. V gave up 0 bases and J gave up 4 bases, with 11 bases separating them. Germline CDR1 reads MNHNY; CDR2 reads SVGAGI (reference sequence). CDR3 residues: CASSYSRAGSDTQYF. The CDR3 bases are TGTGCCAGCAGTTACTCCCGCGCGGGCTCAGATACGCAGTATTTT.

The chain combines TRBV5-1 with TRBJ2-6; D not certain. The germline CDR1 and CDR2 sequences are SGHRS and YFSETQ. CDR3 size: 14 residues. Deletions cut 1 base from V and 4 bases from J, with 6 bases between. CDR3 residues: CASSLSIGANVLTF. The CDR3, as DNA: TGCGCCAGCAGCTTGTCTATCGGGGCCAACGTCCTGACTTTC.

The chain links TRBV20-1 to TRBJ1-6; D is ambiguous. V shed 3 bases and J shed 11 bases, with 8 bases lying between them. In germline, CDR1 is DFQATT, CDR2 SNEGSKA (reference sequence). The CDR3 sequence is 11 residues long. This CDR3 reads CSASHKPPLHF. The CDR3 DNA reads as TGCAGTGCTAGCCATAAGCCACCCCTCCACTTT.

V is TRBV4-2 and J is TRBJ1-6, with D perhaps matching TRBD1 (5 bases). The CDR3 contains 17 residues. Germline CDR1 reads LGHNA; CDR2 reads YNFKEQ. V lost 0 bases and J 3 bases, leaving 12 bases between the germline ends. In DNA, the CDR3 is TGTGCCAGCAGCCAAGATTCCAGGGCTTTCTATAATTCACCCCTCCACTTT. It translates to CASSQDSRAFYNSPLHF.

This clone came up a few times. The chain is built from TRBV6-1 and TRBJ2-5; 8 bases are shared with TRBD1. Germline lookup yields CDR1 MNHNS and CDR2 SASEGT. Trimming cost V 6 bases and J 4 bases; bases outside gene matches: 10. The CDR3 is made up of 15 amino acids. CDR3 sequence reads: CASSKNRGEGETQYF. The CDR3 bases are TGTGCCAGCAGCAAAAACAGGGGGGAAGGAGAGACCCAGTACTTC.

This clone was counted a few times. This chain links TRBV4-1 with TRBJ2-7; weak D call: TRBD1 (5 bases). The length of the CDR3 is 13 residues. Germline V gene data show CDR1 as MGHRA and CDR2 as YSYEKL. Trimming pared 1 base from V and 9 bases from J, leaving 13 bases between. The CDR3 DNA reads TGCGCCAGCAGCCAAGGACAGCTCCAAGGGCAGTACTTC. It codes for CASSQGQLQGQYF.

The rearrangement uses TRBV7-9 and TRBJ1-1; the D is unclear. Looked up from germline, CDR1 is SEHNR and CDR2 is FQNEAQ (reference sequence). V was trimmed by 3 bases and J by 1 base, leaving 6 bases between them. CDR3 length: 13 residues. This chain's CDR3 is CASSFYPNTEAFF. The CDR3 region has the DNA TGTGCCAGCAGCTTTTATCCGAACACTGAAGCTTTCTTT.

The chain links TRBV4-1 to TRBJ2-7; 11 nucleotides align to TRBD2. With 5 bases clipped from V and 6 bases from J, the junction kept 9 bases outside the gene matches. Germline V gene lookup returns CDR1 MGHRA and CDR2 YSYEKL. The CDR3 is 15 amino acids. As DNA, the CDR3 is TGCGCCAGCAGCTCCGGGGTAGCGGGAGGGGGCGAGCAGTACTTC. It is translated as CASSSGVAGGGEQYF.

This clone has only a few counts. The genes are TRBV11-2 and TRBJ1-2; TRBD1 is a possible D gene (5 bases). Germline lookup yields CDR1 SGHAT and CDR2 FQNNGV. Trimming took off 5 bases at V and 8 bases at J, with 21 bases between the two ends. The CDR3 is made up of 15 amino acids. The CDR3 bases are TGTGCCAGCAGCCCCCGGCCGGGGGGGACTGGAGGCTACACCTTC. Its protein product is CASSPRPGGTGGYTF.

Written as DNA, the CDR3 is TGTGCCAACGGAGGTTCTAGCACAGATACGCAGTATTTT. Translating it yields CANGGSSTDTQYF. The chain links TRBV6-1 to TRBJ2-3, with a possible D match to TRBD2 (5 bases). There are 13 residues in the CDR3. V was trimmed by 10 bases and J by 0 bases, leaving 11 bases between them. Germline assignment: CDR1 MNHNS and CDR2 SASEGT.

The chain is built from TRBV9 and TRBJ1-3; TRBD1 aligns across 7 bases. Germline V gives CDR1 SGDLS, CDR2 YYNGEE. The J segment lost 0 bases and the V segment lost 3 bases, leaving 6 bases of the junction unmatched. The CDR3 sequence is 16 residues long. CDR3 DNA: TGTGCCAGCAGCGCACAGGACAGGATCTCTGGAAACACCATATATTTT. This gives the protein CASSAQDRISGNTIYF.

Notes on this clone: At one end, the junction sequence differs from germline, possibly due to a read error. The CDR3 protein is CSARHDGPSSF. DNA of the CDR3: TGCAGTGCTCGACACGACGGACCTTCATCCTTC. This chain uses TRBV20-1 with TRBJ1-2; D is unresolved. The germline V gene encodes CDR1 DFQATT and CDR2 SNEGSKA (reference sequence). The CDR3 runs to 11 residues.

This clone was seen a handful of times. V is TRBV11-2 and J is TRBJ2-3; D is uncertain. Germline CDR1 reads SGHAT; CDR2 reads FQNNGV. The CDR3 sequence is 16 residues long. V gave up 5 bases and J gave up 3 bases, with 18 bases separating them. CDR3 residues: CASSPKVGVVTDTQYF. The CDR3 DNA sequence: TGTGCCAGCAGCCCAAAGGTCGGTGTCGTAACAGATACGCAGTATTTT. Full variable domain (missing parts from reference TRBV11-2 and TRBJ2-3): EAGVAQSPRYKIIEKRQSVAFWCNPISGHATLYWYQQILGQGPKLLIQFQNNGVVDDSQLPKDRFSAERLKGVDSTLKIQPAKLEDSAVYLCASSPKVGVVTDTQYFGPGTRLTVL.

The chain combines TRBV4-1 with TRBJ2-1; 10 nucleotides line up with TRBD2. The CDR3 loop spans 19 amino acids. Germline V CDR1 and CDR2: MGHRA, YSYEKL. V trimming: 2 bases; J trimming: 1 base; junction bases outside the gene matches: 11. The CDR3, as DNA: TGCGCCAGCAGCCAAAAGCAGTTTTTAGCGGGAGGATCCTACAATGAGCAGTTCTTC. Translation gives CASSQKQFLAGGSYNEQFF.

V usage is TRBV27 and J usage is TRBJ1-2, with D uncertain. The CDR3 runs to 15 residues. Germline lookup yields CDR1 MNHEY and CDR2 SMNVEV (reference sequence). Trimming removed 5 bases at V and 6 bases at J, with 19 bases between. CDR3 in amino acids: CASSGNIWALHGYTF. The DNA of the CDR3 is TGTGCCAGCAGTGGGAATATCTGGGCCCTTCATGGCTACACCTTC.

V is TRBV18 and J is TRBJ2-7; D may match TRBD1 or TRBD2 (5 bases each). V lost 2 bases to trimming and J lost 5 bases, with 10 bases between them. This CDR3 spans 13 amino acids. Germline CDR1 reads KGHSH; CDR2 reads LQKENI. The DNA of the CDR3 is TGTGCCAGCTCACCAAGTTTGGGACACGAGCAGTACTTC. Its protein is CASSPSLGHEQYF.

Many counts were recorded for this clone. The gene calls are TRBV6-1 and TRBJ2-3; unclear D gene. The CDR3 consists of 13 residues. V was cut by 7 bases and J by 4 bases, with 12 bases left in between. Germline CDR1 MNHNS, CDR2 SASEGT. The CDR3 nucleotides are TGTGCCAGCAACCATCCCAGCGCAGATACGCAGTATTTT. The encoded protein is CASNHPSADTQYF.

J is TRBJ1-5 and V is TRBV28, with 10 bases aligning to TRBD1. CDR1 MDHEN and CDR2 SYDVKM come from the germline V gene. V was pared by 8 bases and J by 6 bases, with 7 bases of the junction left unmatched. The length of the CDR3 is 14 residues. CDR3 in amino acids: CASLTGGYVQPQHF. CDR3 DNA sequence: TGTGCCAGCCTGACAGGGGGCTATGTTCAGCCCCAGCATTTT.

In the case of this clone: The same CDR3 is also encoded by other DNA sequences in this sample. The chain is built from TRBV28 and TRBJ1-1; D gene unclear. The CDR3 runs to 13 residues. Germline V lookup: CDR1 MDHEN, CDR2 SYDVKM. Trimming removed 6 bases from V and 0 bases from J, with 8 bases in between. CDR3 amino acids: CASSLQMNTEAFF. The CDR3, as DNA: TGTGCCAGCAGCTTACAGATGAACACTGAAGCTTTCTTT. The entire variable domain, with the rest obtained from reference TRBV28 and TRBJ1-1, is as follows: DVKVTQSSRYLVKRTGEKVFLECVQDMDHENMFWYRQDPGLGLRLIYFSYDVKMKEKGDIPEGYSVSREKKERFSLILESASTNQTSMYLCASSLQMNTEAFFGQGTRLTVV.

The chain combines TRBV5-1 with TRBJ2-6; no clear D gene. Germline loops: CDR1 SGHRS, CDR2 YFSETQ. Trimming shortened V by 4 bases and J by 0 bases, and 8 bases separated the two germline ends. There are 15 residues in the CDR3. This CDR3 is CASSRSNSGANVLTF. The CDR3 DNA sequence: TGCGCCAGCAGCAGGAGCAACTCTGGGGCCAACGTCCTGACTTTC.